This TCR beta chain was identified in a study of CD8 T cells in ankylosing spondylitis. This clonotype was detected ten times or more. TCRdb itself ran the 5' RACE reads through MiXCR, one entry per CDR3 protein. Counted here are roughly 200,000 distinct CDR3 sequences, around a quarter occurring once; the ten biggest clones make up just over 6.5%. The source is a male donor with ankylosing spondylitis or in good health (not recorded which). The sequencing sample was made of blood, either unsorted or a sorted T cell fraction (not recorded which).

The CDR3 nucleotides read TGCGCCAGCAGCGGGACAGGGCTGAATGAAAAACTGTTTTTT. It is translated as CASSGTGLNEKLFF. V gene TRBV5-1 combines with J gene TRBJ1-4, with 9 bases lining up with TRBD1. V shed 4 bases, J shed 5 bases, and the junction held 3 bases outside the gene matches. The CDR3 covers 14 residues. Germline V gene sequence: CDR1 SGHRS, CDR2 YFSETQ.